The TCR beta chain under discussion was sequenced for a study of cytomegalovirus exposure and HLA in healthy donors. To note about this clone: Its antigen is unknown.

Study findings and constraints: Presence/absence analyses took donor sequencing depth as roughly uniform. Some V segments (TRBV6-2 and TRBV6-3 among them) were excluded as indistinguishable. The productive fraction for most TCR beta V segments was about 87% or about 30% in an earlier analysis. A later analysis showed HLA-associated TCR beta chains outstripping equally common others in clonal expansion.

It was with 60 Vbeta and 13 Jbeta primers that the PCR ran. The protocol was immunoSEQ multiplex PCR, while the TCRdb copy is restricted to in-frame clones and leaves out a portion. The data hold 100,000 to 150,000 clones, with approximately 80% observed a single time. CDR3 length: 16 amino acids. Germline lookup yields CDR1 SGHRS and CDR2 YFSETQ. The V end lost 0 bases, the J end lost 4 bases, and 14 bases lay between the germline ends. The chain links TRBV5-1 to TRBJ1-3; D gene ambiguous. The TCR was taken from a male donor in good health and CMV-seropositive. Sequenced input: PBMCs. CDR3 in amino acids: CASSLALGVSGNTIYF. CDR3 in DNA: TGCGCCAGCAGCTTGGCTCTCGGGGTTTCCGGAAACACCATATATTTT. Supplemented by reference TRBV5-1 and TRBJ1-3, the full variable domain reads KAGVTQTPRYLIKTRGQQVTLSCSPISGHRSVSWYQQTPGQGLQFLFEYFSETQRNKGNFPGRFSGRQFSNSRSEMNVSTLELGDSALYLCASSLALGVSGNTIYFGEGSWLTVV.